The clone carrying this TCR beta chain appeared a single time. This record comes from a study of blood T cell repertoires in COVID-19. The repertoire was sequenced with immunoSEQ multiplex PCR; TCRdb's copy has only in-frame clones and lacks some. This sample carries approximately 270,000 clones, approximately 89% of them seen once, and the ten largest clones take 6% to 6.5%. This CDR3 is built from 14 residues. Losses at the gene ends were 6 bases for V and 1 base for J; bases not matched to a gene: 5. CDR1 is SNHLY, CDR2 FYNNEI, per germline. The rearrangement joins TRBV2 to TRBJ1-2; 7 bases agree with TRBD1. This clonotype was obtained from a woman in her 30s with COVID-19, enrolled during active disease. Sequencing was performed on peripheral blood. Written as DNA, the CDR3 is TGTGCCAGCAGATCCGGGACAGTTAACTATGGCTACACCTTC. It yields the protein CASRSGTVNYGYTF. The full variable domain, its missing parts supplied by reference TRBV2 and TRBJ1-2, is EPEVTQTPSHQVTQMGQEVILRCVPISNHLYFYWYRQILGQKVEFLVSFYNNEISEKSEIFDDQFSVERPDGSNFTLKIRSTKLEDSAMYFCASRSGTVNYGYTFGSGTRLTVV.